These 19 T cell receptor beta chains came from one sample sequenced in a study of cytomegalovirus exposure and HLA in healthy donors. It was with 60 Vbeta and 13 Jbeta primers that the PCR ran. Sequencing was performed with immunoSEQ multiplex PCR; in TCRdb, only in-frame clones are kept and a portion is missing. This table holds under 250,000 clones, about 80% found once. The sample was PBMCs. These receptors originate from a woman aged 45-65 years in good health and CMV-seropositive.

This sequence joins TRBV9 and TRBJ1-4; 7 bases are shared with TRBD1. The CDR3 runs 15 residues. Germline lookup yields CDR1 SGDLS and CDR2 YYNGEE. V dropped 3 bases and J dropped 4; count of bases not matched to a gene: 6. The CDR3 DNA follows: TGTGCCAGCAGCGAAGGGACAGCAAGTAATGAAAAACTGTTTTTT. Protein product: CASSEGTASNEKLFF.

The rearrangement links TRBV7-9 to TRBJ2-6; 10 bases are a match to TRBD1. Germline V gene data show CDR1 as SEHNR and CDR2 as FQNEAQ (reference sequence). J gave up 4 bases and V 7 bases, and 13 bases lay outside the gene matches. The CDR3 is made up of 18 amino acids. CDR3: CASIHPPGQGSGANVLTF. The DNA for the CDR3 is TGTGCCAGCATCCATCCACCGGGACAGGGGTCCGGGGCCAACGTCCTGACTTTC.

This clone was picked up one time. This rearrangement joins TRBV11-1 to TRBJ2-1, with D tentatively TRBD2 (6 bases). CDR3 length: 16 amino acids. Germline V lookup: CDR1 SGHAT, CDR2 FQDESV (reference sequence). The V end was cut by 1 base, the J end by 0 bases, with 10 bases between. The CDR3 region has the DNA TGTGCCAGCAGCTTAGTTGGGCGGGGCTCCTACAATGAGCAGTTCTTC. Its protein product is CASSLVGRGSYNEQFF.

The genes are TRBV19 and TRBJ1-6, with no clear D. Per germline, CDR1 LNHDA and CDR2 SQIVND (reference sequence). The CDR3 has 14 residues. V was clipped by 0 bases and J by 9 bases, with 9 bases between them. The DNA for the CDR3 is TGTGCCAGTAGTATAGAGGGCAGAAGTTCACCCCTCCACTTT. Amino acids: CASSIEGRSSPLHF.

This clone appeared a few times. The chain couples TRBV2 to TRBJ1-2, with 8 bases lining up with TRBD1. In germline, CDR1 is SNHLY, CDR2 FYNNEI. CDR3 length: 14 residues. Losses at the gene ends were 4 bases for V and 0 bases for J; bases not matched to a gene: 1. The CDR3 sequence is CASSVDRANYGYTF. CDR3 coding DNA: TGTGCCAGCAGTGTGGACAGGGCTAACTATGGCTACACCTTC.

The chain has TRBV5-4 and TRBJ1-2, with 7 bases fitting TRBD1. Germline V gene lookup returns CDR1 SGHNT and CDR2 YYREEE (reference sequence). The CDR3 has 15 residues. The V gene end was trimmed by 3 bases and the J gene end by 8 bases; junction bases not matched to a gene: 13. CDR3 sequence reads: CASSSPRQGLYGYTF. CDR3 nucleotide sequence: TGTGCCAGCAGCTCGCCTCGACAGGGTCTTTACGGCTACACCTTC. Combining the CDR3 with reference TRBV5-4 and TRBJ1-2 gives the whole variable domain ETGVTQSPTHLIKTRGQQVTLRCSSQSGHNTVSWYQQALGQGPQFIFQYYREEENGRGNFPPRFSGLQFPNYSSELNVNALELDDSALYLCASSSPRQGLYGYTFGSGTRLTVV.

This clone showed up just a few times. The CDR3 spells CASGSLAGVPNQPQHF. CDR3 in DNA: TGTGCTAGTGGTTCGCTGGCAGGGGTTCCCAATCAGCCCCAGCATTTT. J is TRBJ1-5 and V is TRBV12-5, with D perhaps TRBD1 (6 bases). CDR1 LGHNT and CDR2 FRNRAP come from the germline V gene. The length of the CDR3 is 16 residues. With 4 bases removed from V and 3 bases from J, the gap between germline ends came to 16 bases.

This chain connects TRBV4-1 to TRBJ1-5; D call uncertain. In germline, CDR1 is MGHRA, CDR2 YSYEKL. The V gene lost 4 bases and the J gene lost 0 bases, with 13 bases spanning the gap. There are 16 residues in the CDR3. The CDR3 sequence is CASSPYPGYSNQPQHF. The CDR3 bases are TGCGCCAGCAGCCCTTATCCAGGTTATAGCAATCAGCCCCAGCATTTT.

The V call is TRBV6-6, the J call TRBJ1-2; 8 bases fit TRBD1. With 5 bases clipped from V and 4 bases from J, the junction kept 6 bases outside the gene matches. This CDR3 has 14 amino acids. The germline V gene encodes CDR1 MNHNY and CDR2 SVGAGI (reference sequence). CDR3 sequence: CASSEPGGFYGYTF. For the CDR3, the DNA is TGTGCCAGCAGTGAGCCAGGGGGCTTCTATGGCTACACCTTC.

This clone was seen just once. The rearrangement joins TRBV2 to TRBJ1-2; D is unresolved. Trimming shortened V by 6 bases and J by 1 base, and 9 bases separated the two germline ends. The CDR3 spans 13 residues. Looked up from germline, CDR1 is SNHLY and CDR2 is FYNNEI. CDR3 bases: TGTGCCAGCAGGGCCAACATTAACTATGGCTACACCTTC. Its protein product is CASRANINYGYTF.

The chain is built from TRBV10-1 and TRBJ1-6; 8 positions agree with TRBD1. CDR3 length: 13 amino acids. The V segment lost 6 bases and the J segment 10 bases; nucleotides outside the gene matches: 5. The germline gives CDR1 WNHNN, CDR2 SYGVQD (reference sequence). The chain's CDR3 is CASSGQGRSPLHF. CDR3 nucleotide sequence: TGCGCCAGCAGCGGACAGGGTCGATCACCCCTCCACTTT.

V usage is TRBV29-1 and J usage is TRBJ1-2; TRBD1 aligns across 10 bases. The J segment lost 5 bases and the V segment lost 8 bases, leaving 5 bases of the junction unmatched. This CDR3 is 12 amino acids long. Germline V lookup: CDR1 SQVTM, CDR2 ANQGSEA. The CDR3 bases are TGCAGCACAGGGACAGGGGAATATGGCTACACCTTC. It specifies CSTGTGEYGYTF.

Written as DNA, the CDR3 is TGTGCCAGTACCCCTCAACAGGGTATCGCGGGAAACACCATATATTTT. Encoded protein: CASTPQQGIAGNTIYF. This chain joins TRBV19 and TRBJ1-3; weak D call: TRBD1 (6 bases). V gave up 7 bases and J gave up 4 bases, with 20 bases separating them. Germline CDR1 LNHDA, CDR2 SQIVND (reference sequence). This CDR3 contains 16 residues.

V and J are TRBV7-3 and TRBJ2-2; 9 nucleotides line up with TRBD1. Germline CDR1 SGHTA, CDR2 FQGTGA. The J segment lost 5 bases and the V segment lost 6 bases, leaving 10 bases of the junction unmatched. CDR3 length: 16 residues. CDR3 DNA sequence: TGTGCCAGCAGAGGGTGGACAGGGGATCGGACCGGGGAGCTGTTTTTT. Its protein product is CASRGWTGDRTGELFF.

This sequence joins TRBV4-3 and TRBJ2-6; 11 bases align to TRBD2. This CDR3 has 19 amino acids. Germline CDR1 LGHNA, CDR2 YSLEER. V was clipped by 0 bases and J by 0 bases; unmatched bases: 4. CDR3 sequence reads: CASSQDLAGGGSGANVLTF. The DNA for the CDR3 is TGCGCCAGCAGCCAAGATCTAGCGGGGGGCGGCTCTGGGGCCAACGTCCTGACTTTC.

This clone was seen a few times. The CDR3 nucleotides are TGCGCCAGCCATGGCCTGGGGGCGGTTCAGCCCCAGCATTTT. It yields the protein CASHGLGAVQPQHF. The rearrangement links TRBV10-1 to TRBJ1-5, with D possibly matching TRBD1 (6 bases). This CDR3 comprises 14 residues. Germline V lookup: CDR1 WNHNN, CDR2 SYGVQD (reference sequence). Trimming removed 8 bases at V and 6 bases at J, with 17 bases between.

The chain uses TRBV6-5 and TRBJ2-1; 8 positions match TRBD2. The CDR3 runs 14 residues. The V and J ends lost 5 bases and 4 bases, in that order; junction bases with no gene match: 4. CDR1 and CDR2 from the germline V gene are MNHEY and SVGAGI. Here the CDR3 reads CASSLTSGYNEQFF. The CDR3 region has the DNA TGTGCCAGCAGTCTTACTAGCGGATACAATGAGCAGTTCTTC.

This sequence joins TRBV9 and TRBJ2-5; no definite D call. The ends were cut back, 0 bases at V and 2 bases at J, with 8 bases in the middle. The CDR3 has 14 amino acids. The germline V gene encodes CDR1 SGDLS and CDR2 YYNGEE. CDR3 DNA: TGTGCCAGCAGCGTAGATAGTGTTCAAGAGACCCAGTACTTC. Its protein is CASSVDSVQETQYF.

The chain carries TRBV4-1 and TRBJ2-7, with D uncertain. Germline V gene lookup returns CDR1 MGHRA and CDR2 YSYEKL. The V gene lost 1 base and the J gene lost 3 bases, with 7 bases spanning the gap. This CDR3 is built from 13 residues. As DNA, the CDR3 is TGCGCCAGCAGCCAAGTGGGCAACTACGAGCAGTACTTC. Translating it yields CASSQVGNYEQYF.